Described below is a single T cell receptor (beta chain) sequence and its context. This sample is drawn from a study of OX40 agonist ivuxolimab in advanced cancers. The protocol was immunoSEQ multiplex PCR, while the TCRdb copy is restricted to in-frame clones and leaves out a portion. This sample carries tens of thousands of clones, 80% to 95% of them seen once, and the ten largest clones take roughly 2.2%. V lost 0 bases to trimming and J lost 2 bases, with 15 bases between them. CDR1 and CDR2 (germline): SGHRS, YFSETQ. This CDR3 contains 17 residues. The specimen comprised CD4+ or CD8+ T cells sorted from blood, sampled in a trial of the OX40 agonist ivuxolimab. The clonotype was recovered from an adult with an advanced solid tumor such as melanoma, head and neck, liver or kidney cancer. The chain links TRBV5-1 to TRBJ1-3, with D maybe TRBD1 (5 bases). The CDR3 sequence is CASSLDPLGAAGNTIYF. The CDR3 bases are TGCGCCAGCAGCTTGGATCCCCTCGGGGCGGCTGGAAACACCATATATTTT.